The 32 T cell receptor beta chains in this list originate from one sample, sequenced in a study of shared clonotypes between healthy human individuals. Method: immunoSEQ multiplex PCR; TCRdb's copy keeps in-frame clones and lacks some. The data contain some 2,000,000 clones, 85% to 95% of them singletons. Sequences were obtained from naive CD4+ T cells sorted from blood. Subset described: CD45RA+ positively selected. These receptors all come from a man between 18 and 29 years old in good health.

The count of this clone is one. The chain is built from TRBV29-1 and TRBJ2-1; D is uncertain. This CDR3 is 14 amino acids long. The V and J ends lost 0 bases and 0 bases respectively, with 6 bases between them. Germline V gene data show CDR1 as SQVTM and CDR2 as ANQGSEA. CDR3 coding DNA: TGCAGCGTTGAAGACACTGGCTCCTACAATGAGCAGTTCTTC. Protein sequence: CSVEDTGSYNEQFF.

The chain has TRBV19 and TRBJ2-7; D might be TRBD2 (7 bases). V lost 5 bases, J lost 5 bases, and 10 bases lay in between. The CDR3 consists of 12 residues. Germline V gene sequence: CDR1 LNHDA, CDR2 SQIVND (reference sequence). DNA for the CDR3: TGTGCCAGTAGTCGAGGGGGGGACGAGCAGTACTTC. Residues: CASSRGGDEQYF.

The gene calls are TRBV7-2 and TRBJ1-3; D is uncertain. The CDR3 is made up of 15 amino acids. The germline CDR1 and CDR2 sequences are SGHTA and FQGNSA. The germline V and J ends were trimmed by 3 bases and 2 bases, with 11 bases remaining between them. CDR3 sequence reads: CASSFIGTAGNTIYF. Here the CDR3 DNA reads TGTGCCAGCAGCTTTATTGGTACGGCTGGAAACACCATATATTTT.

This chain joins TRBV28 and TRBJ2-3; 12 bases map to TRBD2. The length of the CDR3 is 17 residues. CDR1 and CDR2 (germline): MDHEN, SYDVKM. V was clipped by 3 bases and J by 0 bases; unmatched bases: 4. CDR3 nucleotide sequence: TGTGCCAGCAGTTTCTCGACTAGCGGGGGAAGCACAGATACGCAGTATTTT. Translation: CASSFSTSGGSTDTQYF. Full variable domain (remainder filled in from reference TRBV28 and TRBJ2-3): DVKVTQSSRYLVKRTGEKVFLECVQDMDHENMFWYRQDPGLGLRLIYFSYDVKMKEKGDIPEGYSVSREKKERFSLILESASTNQTSMYLCASSFSTSGGSTDTQYFGPGTRLTVL.

The chain carries TRBV30 and TRBJ1-5; TRBD1 might be the D (5 bases). The CDR3 has 15 residues. CDR1 GTSNPN and CDR2 SVGIG come from the germline V gene (reference sequence). V lost 0 bases and J lost 1, with 10 bases in between. CDR3 nucleotides: TGTGCCTGGAGTGTAGGCAGGGTGAGCAATCAGCCCCAGCATTTT. It is translated as CAWSVGRVSNQPQHF.

Worth noting for this clone: Other DNA sequences in this specimen translate into the identical CDR3. This chain joins TRBV18 and TRBJ2-7; 8 bases fit TRBD1. J gave up 1 base and V 3 bases, and 5 bases lay outside the gene matches. The CDR3 is 15 amino acids. Germline loops: CDR1 KGHSH, CDR2 LQKENI. The CDR3 sequence: CASSPSGQASYEQYF. For the CDR3, the DNA is TGTGCCAGCTCACCTTCGGGACAGGCGTCCTACGAGCAGTACTTC.

On this clone: A read error is possible here, since a much larger clone lies one base away. Other DNA sequences within the sample encode an identical CDR3. The CDR3 DNA follows: TGTGCCAGCAGCACCGGGTACGAGCAGTACTTC. Translating it yields CASSTGYEQYF. The rearrangement links TRBV7-2 to TRBJ2-7, with D unresolved. V dropped 5 bases and J dropped 4 bases, with 6 bases sitting between them. The CDR3 is 11 residues long. Germline CDR1 is SGHTA and CDR2 is FQGNSA.

The chain employs TRBV19 and TRBJ1-2; D unclear. V lost 7 bases and J lost 2, with 14 bases in between. Germline CDR1 and CDR2: LNHDA and SQIVND (reference sequence). This CDR3 has 14 amino acids. The CDR3 DNA follows: TGTGCCAGTACAAGGGCAGGAGAGAACTATGGCTACACCTTC. This gives the protein CASTRAGENYGYTF. Together with reference TRBV19 and TRBJ1-2, the CDR3 gives the full variable domain: DGGITQSPKYLFRKEGQNVTLSCEQNLNHDAMYWYRQDPGQGLRLIYYSQIVNDFQKGDIAEGYSVSREKKESFPLTVTSAQKNPTAFYLCASTRAGENYGYTFGSGTRLTVV.

This chain links TRBV19 with TRBJ2-7; 12 nucleotides line up with TRBD1. The V gene's germline CDR1 is LNHDA and CDR2 SQIVND (reference sequence). The CDR3 is 15 amino acids. The V segment lost 1 base and the J segment 7 bases; nucleotides outside the gene matches: 5. The DNA of the CDR3 is TGTGCCAGTAGTATAGGTGGGACAGGGGGCTTTGAGCAGTACTTC. It encodes CASSIGGTGGFEQYF.

In the case of this clone: Other DNA sequences of this sample code for an identical CDR3. The rearrangement links TRBV10-3 to TRBJ1-4, with 9 bases identical to TRBD1. The ends lost 9 bases at V and 6 bases at J; junction bases unmatched: 2. Germline V gene lookup returns CDR1 ENHRY and CDR2 SYGVKD. The CDR3 consists of 12 residues. The CDR3 protein is CAIGDRDEKLFF. The CDR3 DNA sequence: TGTGCCATAGGGGACAGGGATGAAAAACTGTTTTTT.

The CDR3 DNA follows: TGTGCCAGCAGCGTAGGTTCGGAGGCCTACAATGAGCAGTTCTTC. Translation gives CASSVGSEAYNEQFF. The chain combines TRBV9 with TRBJ2-1; possibly TRBD2 for D (5 bases). The V and J ends lost 0 bases and 2 bases respectively, with 9 bases between them. Looked up from germline, CDR1 is SGDLS and CDR2 is YYNGEE. The CDR3 is 15 amino acids.

This rearrangement joins TRBV6-4 to TRBJ2-3, with D possibly being TRBD2 (7 bases). Germline V gene sequence: CDR1 MRHNA, CDR2 SNTAGT. There are 16 residues in the CDR3. Trimming took 2 bases from V and 2 from J, leaving 14 bases between them. The CDR3 DNA reads TGTGCCAGCAGTGACATCGGCGGGGGCCCCACAGATACGCAGTATTTT. Protein sequence: CASSDIGGGPTDTQYF.

About this clone: The same CDR3 is also encoded by other DNA sequences in this sample. This chain connects TRBV6-5 to TRBJ1-2; no firm D call. Germline loops: CDR1 MNHEY, CDR2 SVGAGI. V was pared by 2 bases and J by 0 bases, with 4 bases between. This CDR3 spans 13 amino acids. CDR3 sequence (DNA): TGTGCCAGCAGTTACGGGGCTAACTATGGCTACACCTTC. Amino acid sequence: CASSYGANYGYTF.

The table lists this clone with a count of one. V is TRBV6-5 and J is TRBJ2-2, with unresolved D. The V end was cut by 5 bases, the J end by 5 bases, with 9 bases between. The CDR3 contains 13 residues. Germline V CDR1 and CDR2: MNHEY, SVGAGI. The CDR3 here is CASSRAETGELFF. CDR3 nucleotide sequence: TGTGCCAGCAGTCGCGCCGAGACCGGGGAGCTGTTTTTT.

This chain links TRBV5-1 with TRBJ1-4; 7 nucleotides agree with TRBD1. From germline, CDR1 is SGHRS and CDR2 YFSETQ. V trimming: 1 base; J trimming: 8 bases; junction bases outside the gene matches: 5. The CDR3 loop spans 14 amino acids. The CDR3 loop reads CASSLQGEREKLFF. The DNA of the CDR3 is TGCGCCAGCAGCTTGCAGGGGGAACGGGAAAAACTGTTTTTT.

The V gene is TRBV10-3, the J gene TRBJ1-4, with D possibly matching TRBD1 (6 bases). This CDR3 has 13 amino acids. Germline V CDR1 and CDR2: ENHRY, SYGVKD. V was clipped by 3 bases and J by 7 bases, with 9 bases between them. CDR3 in amino acids: CAISEGGGEKLFF. The DNA for the CDR3 is TGTGCCATCAGTGAAGGGGGAGGTGAAAAACTGTTTTTT.

V is TRBV5-1 and J is TRBJ2-1; possibly TRBD1 for D (6 bases). CDR3 size: 17 residues. Between the trimmed V and J ends, which lost 3 bases and 2 bases, there was a span of 18 bases. Per germline, CDR1 SGHRS and CDR2 YFSETQ. Written as DNA, the CDR3 is TGCGCCAGCAGCTATACAGGGCGGCGGGCGGCCTACAATGAGCAGTTCTTC. This encodes CASSYTGRRAAYNEQFF. Complete variable domain (other parts from reference TRBV5-1 and TRBJ2-1): KAGVTQTPRYLIKTRGQQVTLSCSPISGHRSVSWYQQTPGQGLQFLFEYFSETQRNKGNFPGRFSGRQFSNSRSEMNVSTLELGDSALYLCASSYTGRRAAYNEQFFGPGTRLTVL.

CDR3 sequence (DNA): TGTGCCAGCAGTGAAACAGGGTTCCGGTGGACTGAAGCTTTCTTT. It encodes CASSETGFRWTEAFF. The gene calls are TRBV25-1 and TRBJ1-1, with a possible D match to TRBD1 (6 bases). The CDR3 runs 15 residues. V lost 2 bases and J 5 bases, leaving 15 bases between the germline ends. CDR1 and CDR2 from the germline V gene are MGHDK and SYGVNS.

A remark on this clone: This specimen includes other DNA sequences encoding the same CDR3. The gene calls are TRBV11-3 and TRBJ2-7; no firm D call. CDR1 is SGHNT, CDR2 YENEEA, per germline. V lost 4 bases to trimming and J lost 4 bases, with 5 bases between them. The CDR3 loop spans 11 amino acids. The CDR3 DNA follows: TGTGCCAGCAGCTCTCCGTACGAGCAGTACTTC. Its protein is CASSSPYEQYF.

This clone has a single count. The rearrangement links TRBV5-5 to TRBJ2-1; the D is unclear. The germline gives CDR1 SGHKS, CDR2 YYEKEE (reference sequence). V was clipped by 4 bases and J by 5 bases, with 4 bases between them. The CDR3 runs to 11 residues. CDR3 protein: CASSINNEQFF. CDR3 DNA: TGTGCCAGCAGCATAAACAATGAGCAGTTCTTC. Complete variable domain (other parts from reference TRBV5-5 and TRBJ2-1): DAGVTQSPTHLIKTRGQQVTLRCSPISGHKSVSWYQQVLGQGPQFIFQYYEKEERGRGNFPDRFSARQFPNYSSELNVNALLLGDSALYLCASSINNEQFFGPGTRLTVL.

This chain uses TRBV4-3 with TRBJ2-3; 9 bases are shared with TRBD2. The CDR3 covers 15 residues. Germline assignment: CDR1 LGHNA and CDR2 YSLEER. V shed 3 bases, J shed 4 bases, and the junction held 5 bases outside the gene matches. The CDR3 sequence is CASSQGLAGADTQYF. DNA for the CDR3: TGCGCCAGCAGCCAGGGATTAGCGGGAGCAGATACGCAGTATTTT.

This clone was detected a few times. The CDR3 coding sequence is TGCGCCAGCAGCCGACGCTTGGGGGGAGACGAGCAGTACTTC. Its translation is CASSRRLGGDEQYF. The chain links TRBV4-1 to TRBJ2-7; D may be TRBD2 (6 bases). Germline V gives CDR1 MGHRA, CDR2 YSYEKL. The V end was cut by 4 bases, the J end by 5 bases, with 15 bases between. This CDR3 is built from 14 residues.

The gene calls are TRBV6-1 and TRBJ1-5, with 7 bases that match TRBD1. CDR3 length equals 14 residues. Germline-derived CDR1 and CDR2 are MNHNS and SASEGT. After removal of 6 bases from V and 4 bases from J, the junction contained 6 bases not matched to a gene. CDR3 DNA: TGTGCCAGCAGGGCGGGACAGCAAAATCAGCCCCAGCATTTT. Amino acid sequence: CASRAGQQNQPQHF.

The V gene is TRBV7-3, the J gene TRBJ1-1, with a possible D match to TRBD1 (6 bases). V was shortened by 4 bases and J by 3 bases, with 9 bases between the two germline ends. The CDR3 extends over 13 amino acids. CDR1 is SGHTA, CDR2 FQGTGA, per germline. As DNA, the CDR3 is TGTGCCAGCAGCTCTAACAGGGACACTGAAGCTTTCTTT. The encoded protein is CASSSNRDTEAFF.

CDR3 region: CASSQARTDVDEQYF. The CDR3 DNA reads TGCGCCAGCAGCCAAGCTCGGACGGACGTGGACGAGCAGTACTTC. The V call is TRBV4-1, the J call TRBJ2-7; unclear D gene. This CDR3 comprises 15 residues. With 1 base removed from V and 5 bases from J, the gap between germline ends came to 15 bases. Germline lookup yields CDR1 MGHRA and CDR2 YSYEKL.

The chain links TRBV7-2 to TRBJ2-7; D unclear. This CDR3 contains 14 residues. CDR1 is SGHTA and CDR2 is FQGNSA in the germline V gene. Between the trimmed V and J ends, which lost 5 bases and 1 base, there was a span of 12 bases. The CDR3: CASSPDVWSYEQYF. Here the CDR3 DNA reads TGTGCCAGCAGCCCCGACGTGTGGTCCTACGAGCAGTACTTC.

CDR3 sequence: CASSDAGGRNQPQHF. The CDR3 region has the DNA TGTGCCAGCAGTGATGCAGGGGGCCGAAATCAGCCCCAGCATTTT. The rearrangement joins TRBV2 to TRBJ1-5; 8 nucleotides agree with TRBD1. The germline V gene has CDR1 SNHLY and CDR2 FYNNEI. The length of the CDR3 is 15 residues. Trimming cost V 3 bases and J 4 bases; bases outside gene matches: 5. The whole variable domain, remainder taken from reference TRBV2 and TRBJ1-5, is EPEVTQTPSHQVTQMGQEVILRCVPISNHLYFYWYRQILGQKVEFLVSFYNNEISEKSEIFDDQFSVERPDGSNFTLKIRSTKLEDSAMYFCASSDAGGRNQPQHFGDGTRLSIL.

CDR3: CASSRGTQGISTGELFF. In DNA form, the CDR3 reads TGCGCCAGCAGCCGGGGCACGCAGGGTATAAGCACCGGGGAGCTGTTTTTT. This chain links TRBV5-1 with TRBJ2-2, with D tentatively TRBD1 or TRBD2 (5 bases each). The V and J ends lost 4 bases and 4 bases respectively, with 20 bases between them. CDR1 SGHRS and CDR2 YFSETQ come from the germline V gene. This CDR3 comprises 17 residues.

The CDR3 DNA reads as TGTGCCAGCAGCCCGGGACAGCCACCTAACTATGGCTACACCTTC. This gives the protein CASSPGQPPNYGYTF. The chain carries TRBV5-6 and TRBJ1-2, with 7 bases that match TRBD1. Trimming cost V 4 bases and J 0 bases; bases outside gene matches: 6. Germline CDR1 SGHDT, CDR2 YYEEEE. The length of the CDR3 is 15 residues.

The rearrangement links TRBV7-9 to TRBJ1-4, with a possible D match to TRBD1 (6 bases). Trimming stripped 5 bases from V and 8 bases from J, with 15 bases between. Germline CDR1 reads SEHNR; CDR2 reads FQNEAQ (reference sequence). The CDR3 extends over 14 amino acids. The CDR3: CASSRISGDEKLFF. Here the CDR3 DNA reads TGTGCCAGCAGCCGAATATCAGGGGACGAAAAACTGTTTTTT.

This chain connects TRBV7-2 to TRBJ2-6, with D possibly being TRBD2 (6 bases). The V end was cut by 6 bases, the J end by 0 bases, with 15 bases between. CDR3 length: 17 residues. Germline-derived CDR1 and CDR2 are SGHTA and FQGNSA. The CDR3 reads CASRLTSPSSGANVLTF. The CDR3 bases are TGTGCCAGCAGGCTCACTAGCCCGAGCTCTGGGGCCAACGTCCTGACTTTC.

The gene calls are TRBV30 and TRBJ2-3; D is undetermined. Per the germline V gene, CDR1 is GTSNPN and CDR2 is SVGIG (reference sequence). Deletions cut 4 bases from V and 4 bases from J, with 21 bases between. This CDR3 has 16 residues. The CDR3 here is CAWTRNPVVRADTQYF. As DNA, the CDR3 is TGTGCCTGGACCCGCAACCCCGTAGTCCGGGCAGATACGCAGTATTTT.